Presented here are 5 T cell receptor beta chains from one specimen sequenced in a study of cytomegalovirus exposure and HLA in healthy donors. Produced via immunoSEQ multiplex PCR; TCRdb's table is partial and in-frame only. The sample holds around 140,000 clones, 87% seen once. The sample consisted of PBMCs. The receptors derive from a man between 18 and 35 years old in good health and CMV-seropositive.

This clone has more than one count but fewer than ten. This chain links TRBV21-1 with TRBJ1-2. TRBV21-1 is marked as a pseudogene. The CDR3 runs 12 residues. The CDR3 DNA follows: TGTGCCACTCCGGGATTGAACTATGGCTACACCTTC. This translates into CATPGLNYGYTF.

This clone was seen once. The rearrangement joins TRBV5-1 to TRBJ1-4; TRBD1 matches 9 bases. The CDR3 runs to 16 residues. Germline CDR1 reads SGHRS; CDR2 reads YFSETQ. Trimming took 4 bases from V and 5 from J; bases not matched to a gene: 9. CDR3 residues: CASSATTGQGNEKLFF. CDR3 DNA: TGCGCCAGCAGCGCAACAACGGGACAGGGAAATGAAAAACTGTTTTTT.

The rearrangement uses TRBV5-4 and TRBJ2-1, with 13 nucleotides matching TRBD2. V was pared by 0 bases and J by 6 bases, with 3 bases of the junction left unmatched. Germline-derived CDR1 and CDR2 are SGHNT and YYREEE (reference sequence). The CDR3 runs to 16 residues. The CDR3 DNA sequence: TGTGCCAGCAGCTTGGATGGACTAGCGGGAGTCAATGAGCAGTTCTTC. This translates into CASSLDGLAGVNEQFF.

The chain joins TRBV11-3 to TRBJ2-2, with D unclear. Germline CDR1 SGHNT, CDR2 YENEEA. V was shortened by 1 base and J by 6 bases, with 6 bases between the two germline ends. This CDR3 region has 13 residues. The CDR3 DNA is TGTGCCAGCAGCTTAGGTTTCGCCGGGGAGCTGTTTTTT. Translated: CASSLGFAGELFF.

The CDR3 spells CASRARDRLTDTQYF. The CDR3 DNA is TGTGCCAGCAGAGCTCGGGACAGGCTCACAGATACGCAGTATTTT. This sequence joins TRBV2 and TRBJ2-3, with 8 bases identical to TRBD1. V was pared by 6 bases and J by 2 bases, with 7 bases of the junction left unmatched. Germline CDR1 is SNHLY and CDR2 is FYNNEI. The CDR3 has 15 amino acids.